The following is a T cell receptor beta chain sequence with its context. V was trimmed by 5 bases and J by 2 bases, leaving 19 bases between them. Germline CDR1 and CDR2: SNHLY and FYNNEI. The CDR3 loop spans 17 amino acids. Participant age was about 18 to 89 years, and participants resided in about two dozen US areas. Cohorts were determined from participant-reported clinical history. Symptom resolution, clearance, or two negative PCRs marked the recovered donors of Cohort 3. The data belong to a study of blood T cell repertoires in COVID-19. Study summary: PBMCs, B-cell-depleted T cells, or T cells provided the cDNA or gDNA that made up the material.

Sequencing used immunoSEQ multiplex PCR; TCRdb keeps in-frame clones, though not all of them. The sample has some 200,000 clones, approximately 86% seen once. The TCR originated in a woman in her 30s who had recovered from COVID-19. The sequenced sample consisted of PBMCs or T cells enriched from blood (not recorded which). The chain recombines TRBV2 with TRBJ1-5; D is unresolved. The CDR3 bases are TGTGCCAGCAGTCGGGAGACCGGTCGCCGGGGCAATCAGCCCCAGCATTTT. Protein sequence: CASSRETGRRGNQPQHF.